The clone carrying this T cell receptor beta chain appeared once. Antigen unknown. This sample is part of a study of high-grade serous ovarian cancer treatment subgroups. Study information: Mean per sample: approximately 14,000 reads, about 7,500 unique TCR beta rearrangements.

This CDR3 region has 16 residues. Germline V gene data show CDR1 as LNHDA and CDR2 as SQIVND (reference sequence). V shed 3 bases and J shed 6 bases, with 20 bases lying between them. Tumor samples were obtained before definitive surgery or chemotherapy. Notes on the study in general: Only CDR3 was analyzed; CDR1 and CDR2 were not. Without spatial data, bulk sequencing limits insight into HGSC tumor diversity. Higher neoantigen levels went with greater TCR clonal relatedness.

Produced via immunoSEQ multiplex PCR; TCRdb's table is partial and in-frame only. The table has roughly 5,300 clones, 60% to 80% seen once. The rearrangement joins TRBV19 to TRBJ1-2; maybe TRBD1 (5 bases). The receptor was derived from a human patient with high-grade serous ovarian cancer. The sequenced sample was tumor tissue. The CDR3 nucleotides are TGTGCCAGTAGTATCTTGGGGACCAGCCTCCTCGATGGCTACACCTTC. This translates into CASSILGTSLLDGYTF. Using reference TRBV19 and TRBJ1-2 for the parts outside the CDR3, the full variable domain is DGGITQSPKYLFRKEGQNVTLSCEQNLNHDAMYWYRQDPGQGLRLIYYSQIVNDFQKGDIAEGYSVSREKKESFPLTVTSAQKNPTAFYLCASSILGTSLLDGYTFGSGTRLTVV.